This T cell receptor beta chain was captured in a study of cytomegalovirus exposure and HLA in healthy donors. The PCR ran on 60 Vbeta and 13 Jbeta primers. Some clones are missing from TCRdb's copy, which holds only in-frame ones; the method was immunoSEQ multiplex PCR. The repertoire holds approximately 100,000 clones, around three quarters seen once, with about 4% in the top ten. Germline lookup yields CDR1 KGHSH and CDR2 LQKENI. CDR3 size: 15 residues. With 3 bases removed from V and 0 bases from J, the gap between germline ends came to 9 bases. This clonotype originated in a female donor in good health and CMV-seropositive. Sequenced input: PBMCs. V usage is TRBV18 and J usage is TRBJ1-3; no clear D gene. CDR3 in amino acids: CASSPLDISGNTIYF. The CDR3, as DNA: TGTGCCAGCTCACCTTTAGACATCTCTGGAAACACCATATATTTT.